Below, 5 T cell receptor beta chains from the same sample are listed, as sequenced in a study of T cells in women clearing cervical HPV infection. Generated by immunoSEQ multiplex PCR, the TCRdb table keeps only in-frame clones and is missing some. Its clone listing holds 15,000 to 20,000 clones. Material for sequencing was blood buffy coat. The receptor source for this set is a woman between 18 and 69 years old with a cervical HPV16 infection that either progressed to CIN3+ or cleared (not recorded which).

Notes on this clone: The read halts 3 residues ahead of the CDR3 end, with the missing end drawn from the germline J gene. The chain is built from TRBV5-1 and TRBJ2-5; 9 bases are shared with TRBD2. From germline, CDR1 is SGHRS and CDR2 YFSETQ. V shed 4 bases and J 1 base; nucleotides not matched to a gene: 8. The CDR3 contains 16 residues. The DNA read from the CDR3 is TGCGCCAGCAGCAGACGCGGGGGGGAGCTCCAAGAGACC. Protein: CASSRRGGELQET. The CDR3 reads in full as CASSRRGGELQETQYF. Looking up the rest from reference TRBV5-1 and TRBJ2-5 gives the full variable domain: KAGVTQTPRYLIKTRGQQVTLSCSPISGHRSVSWYQQTPGQGLQFLFEYFSETQRNKGNFPGRFSGRQFSNSRSEMNVSTLELGDSALYLCASSRRGGELQETQYFGPGTRLLVL.

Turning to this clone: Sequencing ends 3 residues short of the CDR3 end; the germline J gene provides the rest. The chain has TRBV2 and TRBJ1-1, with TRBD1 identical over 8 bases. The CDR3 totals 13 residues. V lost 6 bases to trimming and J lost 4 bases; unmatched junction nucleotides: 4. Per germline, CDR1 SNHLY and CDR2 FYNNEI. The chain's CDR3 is CASRVDRGTEAFF. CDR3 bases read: TGTGCCAGCAGGGTAGACAGGGGCACTGAA.

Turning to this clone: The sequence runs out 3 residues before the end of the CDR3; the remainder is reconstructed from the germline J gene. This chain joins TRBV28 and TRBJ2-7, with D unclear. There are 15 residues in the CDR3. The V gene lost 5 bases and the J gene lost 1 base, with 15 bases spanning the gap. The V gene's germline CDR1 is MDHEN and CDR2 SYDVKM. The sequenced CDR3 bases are TGTGCCAGCAGTACCCCCGGCGCGGTATCCTACGAG. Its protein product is CASSTPGAVSYE. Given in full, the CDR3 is CASSTPGAVSYEQYF. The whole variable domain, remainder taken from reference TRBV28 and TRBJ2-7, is DVKVTQSSRYLVKRTGEKVFLECVQDMDHENMFWYRQDPGLGLRLIYFSYDVKMKEKGDIPEGYSVSREKKERFSLILESASTNQTSMYLCASSTPGAVSYEQYFGPGTRLTVT.

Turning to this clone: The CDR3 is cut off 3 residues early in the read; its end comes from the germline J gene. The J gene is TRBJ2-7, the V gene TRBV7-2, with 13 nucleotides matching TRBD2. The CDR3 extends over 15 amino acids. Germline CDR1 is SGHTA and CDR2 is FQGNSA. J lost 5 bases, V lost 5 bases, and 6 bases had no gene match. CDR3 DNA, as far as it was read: TGTGCCAGCAGCCCGCGGACTAGCGGGGGCCACGAG. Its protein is CASSPRTSGGHE. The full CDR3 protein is CASSPRTSGGHEQYF. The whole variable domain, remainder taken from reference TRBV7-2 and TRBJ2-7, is GAGVSQSPSNKVTEKGKDVELRCDPISGHTALYWYRQSLGQGLEFLIYFQGNSAPDKSGLPSDRFSAERTGGSVSTLTIQRTQQEDSAVYLCASSPRTSGGHEQYFGPGTRLTVT.

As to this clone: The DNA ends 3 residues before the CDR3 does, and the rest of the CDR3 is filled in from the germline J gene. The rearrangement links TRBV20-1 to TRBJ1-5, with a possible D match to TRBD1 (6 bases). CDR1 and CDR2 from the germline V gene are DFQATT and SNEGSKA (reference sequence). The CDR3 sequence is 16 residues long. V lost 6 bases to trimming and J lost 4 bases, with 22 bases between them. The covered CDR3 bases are TGCAGTGCCCCTAGGACAGAAGGGGCAGTAAATCAGCCC. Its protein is CSAPRTEGAVNQP. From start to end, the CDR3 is CSAPRTEGAVNQPQHF.